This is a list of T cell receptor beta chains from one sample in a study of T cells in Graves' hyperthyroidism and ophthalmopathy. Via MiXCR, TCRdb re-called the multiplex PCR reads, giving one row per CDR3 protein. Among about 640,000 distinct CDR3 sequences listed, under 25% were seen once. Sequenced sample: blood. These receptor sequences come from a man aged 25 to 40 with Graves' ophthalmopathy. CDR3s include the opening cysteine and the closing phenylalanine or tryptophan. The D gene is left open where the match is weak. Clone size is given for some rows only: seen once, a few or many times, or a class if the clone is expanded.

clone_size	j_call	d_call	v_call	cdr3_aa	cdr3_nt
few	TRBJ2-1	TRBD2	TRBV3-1	CASSQSAGASLEQFF	TGTGCCAGCAGCCAGTCAGCGGGAGCTTCCCTTGAGCAGTTCTTC
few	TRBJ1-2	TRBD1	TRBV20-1	CSARPPVDRETRLGGYTF	TGCAGTGCTAGACCACCAGTGGACAGGGAAACTAGGTTGGGGGGTTACACCTTC
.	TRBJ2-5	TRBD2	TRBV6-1	CASSEGGGTQETQYF	TGTGCCAGCAGTGAGGGGGGAGGGACTCAAGAGACCCAGTACTTC
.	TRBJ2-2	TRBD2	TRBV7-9	CASSSQAGAGTGELFF	TGTGCCAGCAGCTCCCAAGCGGGAGCTGGCACCGGGGAGCTGTTTTTT
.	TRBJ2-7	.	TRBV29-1	CSVLRGEQYF	TGCAGCGTTTTAAGGGGCGAGCAGTACTTC
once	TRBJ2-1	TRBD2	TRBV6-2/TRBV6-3	CASTLAGDKNEQFF	TGTGCCAGCACTCTAGCGGGAGATAAGAATGAGCAGTTCTTC
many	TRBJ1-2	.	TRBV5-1	CASSLRREESGYTF	TGCGCCAGCAGCTTGCGCCGGGAGGAGAGTGGCTACACCTTC
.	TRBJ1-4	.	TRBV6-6	CASSYRGKRANEKLFF	TGTGCCAGCAGTTACCGTGGGAAGAGGGCTAATGAAAAACTGTTTTTT
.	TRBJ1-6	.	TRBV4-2	CASSQDPGSISYNSPLHF	TGTGCCAGCAGCCAAGATCCCGGCAGCATCTCCTATAATTCACCCCTCCACTTT
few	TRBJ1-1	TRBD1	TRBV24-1	CATSDGTGARNTEAFF	TGTGCCACCAGTGATGGGACAGGGGCCCGTAACACTGAAGCTTTCTTT
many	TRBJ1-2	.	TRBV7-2	CASSVDRYGYTF	TGTGCCAGCAGCGTCGACAGATATGGCTACACCTTC
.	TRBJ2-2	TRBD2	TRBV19	CASSRGAGSNTGELFF	TGTGCCAGTAGTCGGGGAGCGGGATCGAACACCGGGGAGCTGTTTTTT
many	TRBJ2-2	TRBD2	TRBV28	CASSLLAGGGTGELFF	TGTGCCAGCAGTTTATTAGCGGGAGGGGGCACCGGGGAGCTGTTTTTT
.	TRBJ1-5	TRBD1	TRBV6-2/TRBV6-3	CASSYSQGGGGNQPQHF	TGTGCCAGCAGTTACTCCCAGGGGGGCGGCGGCAATCAGCCCCAGCATTTT
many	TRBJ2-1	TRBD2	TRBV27	CASSLTGGLYNEQFF	TGTGCCAGCAGTTTGACGGGAGGATTATACAATGAGCAGTTCTTC
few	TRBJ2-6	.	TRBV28	CASSPLGEAGANVLTF	TGTGCCAGCAGTCCTCTGGGAGAGGCTGGGGCCAACGTCCTGACTTTC
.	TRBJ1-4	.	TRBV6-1	CASSYRETTNEKLFF	TGTGCCAGCAGTTACCGGGAAACAACTAATGAAAAACTGTTTTTT
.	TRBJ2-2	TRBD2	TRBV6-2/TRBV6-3	CASSSLAGVFTGELFF	TGTGCCAGCAGTTCACTAGCGGGAGTGTTCACCGGGGAGCTGTTTTTT
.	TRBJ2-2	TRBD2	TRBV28	CASSPLAGRTGELFF	TGTGCCAGCAGCCCACTAGCGGGACGAACCGGGGAGCTGTTTTTT
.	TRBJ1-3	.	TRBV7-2	CASSLPRGAGNTIYF	TGTGCCAGCAGCCTCCCTCGGGGGGCTGGAAACACCATATATTTT
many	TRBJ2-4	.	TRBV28	CASSRGAKNIQYF	TGTGCCAGCAGCAGAGGGGCCAAAAACATTCAGTACTTC
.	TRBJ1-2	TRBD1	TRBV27	CASSSQGAGFYGYTF	TGTGCCAGCAGTTCCCAGGGGGCAGGTTTCTATGGCTACACCTTC
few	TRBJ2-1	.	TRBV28	CASSGSLRNEQFF	TGTGCCAGCAGTGGGAGCCTTAGGAATGAGCAGTTCTTC
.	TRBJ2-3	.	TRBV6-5	CASSYSTGGGDTQYF	TGTGCCAGCAGTTACTCGACGGGCGGAGGAGATACGCAGTATTTT
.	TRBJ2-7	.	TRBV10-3	CAISESGTYEQYF	TGTGCCATCAGTGAGTCTGGAACCTACGAGCAGTACTTC
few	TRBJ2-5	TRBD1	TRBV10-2	CASSERGRTTETQYF	TGCGCCAGCAGTGAGAGGGGGCGAACGACAGAGACCCAGTACTTC
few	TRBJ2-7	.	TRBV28	CATLLYSYEQYF	TGTGCCACACTCCTCTACTCCTACGAGCAGTACTTC
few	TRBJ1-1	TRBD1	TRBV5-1	CASSGYQGATEAFF	TGCGCCAGCAGCGGATATCAGGGGGCTACTGAAGCTTTCTTT
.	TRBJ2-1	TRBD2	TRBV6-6	CASSYSFKRDKAGEQFF	TGTGCCAGCAGTTACTCGTTTAAGCGGGATAAAGCGGGTGAGCAGTTCTTC
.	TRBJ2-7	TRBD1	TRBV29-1	CSVDRGGPEQYF	TGCAGCGTCGACAGGGGAGGCCCCGAGCAGTACTTC
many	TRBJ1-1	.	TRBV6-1	CASSWGKGARFEAFF	TGTGCCAGCAGTTGGGGTAAAGGAGCCCGATTTGAAGCTTTCTTT
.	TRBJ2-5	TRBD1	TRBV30	CAWSVLRDRGFKTQYF	TGTGCCTGGAGTGTACTCCGGGACAGGGGCTTTAAGACCCAGTACTTC
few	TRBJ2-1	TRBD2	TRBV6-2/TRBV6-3	CASRNGLAGVNEQFF	TGTGCCAGCAGAAACGGACTAGCGGGAGTCAATGAGCAGTTCTTC
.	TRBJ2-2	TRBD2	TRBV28	CASTYPPGTSGAPNTGELLF	TGTGCCAGCACCTACCCCCCTGGGACTAGCGGGGCGCCCAACACCGGGGAGCTGCTTTTT
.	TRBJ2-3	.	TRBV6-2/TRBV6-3	CASRPHGDTQYF	TGTGCCAGCAGACCCCATGGGGATACGCAGTATTTT
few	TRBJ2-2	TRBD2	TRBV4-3	CASSQDSRLADHTGELFF	TGCGCCAGCAGCCAAGATTCGCGACTAGCGGACCACACCGGGGAGCTGTTTTTT
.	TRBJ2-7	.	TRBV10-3	CAISESPGDGEQYF	TGTGCCATCAGTGAGTCCCCAGGGGATGGCGAGCAGTACTTC
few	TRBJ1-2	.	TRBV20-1	CSAGAGALRGYTF	TGCAGTGCTGGCGCCGGGGCGCTTCGTGGCTACACCTTC
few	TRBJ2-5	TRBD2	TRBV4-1	CASSPRSSGRRETQYF	TGCGCCAGCAGCCCTCGTTCTAGCGGGAGAAGAGAGACCCAGTACTTC
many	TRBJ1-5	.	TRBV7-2	CASSLAPSNQPQHF	TGTGCCAGCAGCTTAGCGCCGAGCAATCAGCCCCAGCATTTT
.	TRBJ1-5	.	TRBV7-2	CASSQIPDTQHF	TGTGCCAGCAGCCAAATCCCAGATACGCAGCATTTT
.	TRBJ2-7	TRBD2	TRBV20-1	CSVGTSGTHEQYF	TGCAGTGTCGGGACTAGCGGGACCCACGAGCAGTACTTC
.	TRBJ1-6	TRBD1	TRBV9	CANSRDRMNSPLHF	TGTGCCAACAGCAGGGACAGAATGAATTCACCCCTCCACTTT
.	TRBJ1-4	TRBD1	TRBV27	CASSLTQGGHGEKLFF	TGTGCCAGCAGTTTAACACAGGGGGGGCACGGTGAAAAACTGTTTTTT
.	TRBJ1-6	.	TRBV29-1	CSVMPTYNSPLHF	TGCAGCGTTATGCCAACCTATAATTCACCCCTCCACTTT
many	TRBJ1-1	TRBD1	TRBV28	CASRKGTYRTGRNTEAFF	TGTGCCAGCAGAAAGGGGACCTACCGGACAGGGAGGAACACTGAAGCTTTCTTT
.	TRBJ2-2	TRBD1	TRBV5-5	CASSTGQVNTGELFF	TGTGCCAGCAGCACAGGACAGGTGAACACCGGGGAGCTGTTTTTT
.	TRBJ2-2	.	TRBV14	CASSQALGNTGELFF	TGTGCCAGCAGCCAAGCACTAGGGAACACCGGGGAGCTGTTTTTT
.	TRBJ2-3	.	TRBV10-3	CAISVAAGSGTDTQYF	TGTGCCATCAGTGTGGCGGCGGGATCCGGCACAGATACGCAGTATTTT
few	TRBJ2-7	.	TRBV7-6	CASSLEGSLARGEQYF	TGTGCCAGCAGCTTAGAGGGCAGTCTAGCGCGAGGCGAGCAGTACTTC
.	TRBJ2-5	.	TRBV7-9	CASSPRDPQETQYF	TGTGCCAGCAGCCCTCGGGACCCACAAGAGACCCAGTACTTC
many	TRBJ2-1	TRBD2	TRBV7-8	CASSSELAGDHYNEQFF	TGTGCCAGCAGCTCCGAACTAGCGGGAGACCACTACAATGAGCAGTTCTTC
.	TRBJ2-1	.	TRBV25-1	CASTPGAGPHYNEQFF	TGTGCCAGCACCCCAGGTGCGGGGCCCCATTACAATGAGCAGTTCTTC
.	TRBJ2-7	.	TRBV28	CASRRPAGEQYF	TGTGCCAGCAGACGACCAGCGGGCGAGCAGTACTTC
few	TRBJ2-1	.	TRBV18	CASSPPSSNRVKNEQFF	TGTGCCAGCTCACCACCGTCGTCTAACAGGGTGAAAAATGAGCAGTTCTTC
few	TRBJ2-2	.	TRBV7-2	CASKISAPGELFF	TGTGCCAGCAAAATTTCTGCGCCCGGGGAGCTGTTTTTT
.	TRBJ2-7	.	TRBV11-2	CASSETFGEQYF	TGTGCCAGCAGTGAGACCTTTGGCGAGCAGTACTTC
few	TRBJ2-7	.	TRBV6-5	CASSYKRNMGAGLYEQYF	TGTGCCAGCAGTTACAAACGGAACATGGGGGCCGGTCTCTACGAGCAGTACTTC
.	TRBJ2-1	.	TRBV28	CASSWRGAYNEQFF	TGTGCCAGCAGTTGGAGAGGGGCCTACAATGAGCAGTTCTTC